A selection of T cell receptor beta chains follows, all from one sample in a study of T cell responses to AZD1222 COVID-19 vaccine. Some clones are missing from TCRdb's copy, which holds only in-frame ones; the method was immunoSEQ multiplex PCR. Counted here are under 150,000 clones, roughly 91% occurring once; the ten biggest clones make up approximately 2%. Sequences were derived from peripheral blood, sampled 28 days after the second AZD1222 dose. These receptors were obtained from an adult who received the AZD1222 COVID-19 vaccine. The CDR3 runs from the conserved cysteine through the conserved F or W. D genes are given only for firm matches. The size field is filled for only some rows; it gives once, few, many or a size class.

d_gene,v_gene,j_gene,abundance,CDR3nt,CDR3aa
-,TRBV5-1,TRBJ2-3,-,TGCGCCAGCAGCTTTACGGGTACCAGCACAGATACGCAGTATTTT,CASSFTGTSTDTQYF
-,TRBV27,TRBJ1-2,once,TGTGCCAGCAGTTTATCGAGGGGGGTTAACTATGGCTACACCTTC,CASSLSRGVNYGYTF
-,TRBV18,TRBJ1-4,-,TGTGCCAGCTCAGCAAGATCTAATGAAAAACTGTTTTTT,CASSARSNEKLFF
-,TRBV5-4,TRBJ1-1,once,TGTGCCAGCAGCTGGGCCCTGAACACTGAAGCTTTCTTT,CASSWALNTEAFF
-,TRBV7-2,TRBJ1-2,-,TGTGCCAGCAGCTTAGGCATCTATGGCTACACCTTC,CASSLGIYGYTF
-,TRBV19,TRBJ2-2,-,TGTGCCAGTAGTATGCCCGGGGGCGGAGGGACCGGGGAGCTGTTTTTT,CASSMPGGGGTGELFF
-,TRBV18,TRBJ1-1,once,TGTGCCAGCTCACCTAGGACAGCCACTGAAGCTTTCTTT,CASSPRTATEAFF
-,TRBV6-5,TRBJ1-2,-,TGTGCCAGCGCGCCAGCCGTAAACTATGGCTACACCTTC,CASAPAVNYGYTF
-,TRBV9,TRBJ2-2,once,TGTGCCAGCAGCGTAGTGGCCGGGGAGCTGTTTTTT,CASSVVAGELFF
TRBD2,TRBV19,TRBJ2-1,once,TGTGCCAGTAACTTTGGGGCGGGGGGTCGACATGAGCAGTTCTTC,CASNFGAGGRHEQFF
-,TRBV5-8,TRBJ2-7,once,TGTGCCAGCAGCTTTGGAAACGCAGGGTCCTACGAGCAGTACTTC,CASSFGNAGSYEQYF
-,TRBV6-5,TRBJ2-2,-,TGTGCCAGCGGAATACAGGGGAGGGCCGGGGAGCTGTTTTTT,CASGIQGRAGELFF
TRBD1,TRBV20-1,TRBJ1-2,-,TGCAGTGGTAGTCCGGGACAGGGGGACTATGGCTACACCTTC,CSGSPGQGDYGYTF
-,TRBV7-9,TRBJ1-5,-,TGTGCCAGCAGCGGGGCCCATAGCAATCAGCCCCAGCATTTT,CASSGAHSNQPQHF
-,TRBV4-1,TRBJ1-4,-,TGCGCCAGCAGCCAAGATTCGGGGGAGGGGGGAAAACTGTTTTTT,CASSQDSGEGGKLFF
-,TRBV7-9,TRBJ2-1,-,TGTGCCAGCAGCGCGAGGACTATAGGCAATGAGCAGTTCTTC,CASSARTIGNEQFF
TRBD2,TRBV5-1,TRBJ2-1,-,TGCGCCAGCAGCTCGGCGGGAGCACGCGACAATGAGCAGTTCTTC,CASSSAGARDNEQFF
TRBD2,TRBV6-2/TRBV6-3,TRBJ2-2,-,TGTGCCAGCAGTGCACTACTAGCGGGGGGGCCGGGCACCGGGGAGCTGTTTTTT,CASSALLAGGPGTGELFF
-,TRBV9,TRBJ1-1,-,TGTGCCAGCAGCGCCCAGAAAGGATCTATGAACACTGAAGCTTTCTTT,CASSAQKGSMNTEAFF
-,TRBV14,TRBJ2-1,-,TGTGCCAGCAGCCAAGAGAAGGGGATCTCCTACAATGAGCAGTTCTTC,CASSQEKGISYNEQFF
-,TRBV24-1,TRBJ2-3,-,TGTGCCACCAGTGATCCAAAGACCCCCCGAGATACGCAGTATTTT,CATSDPKTPRDTQYF
-,TRBV2,TRBJ2-5,-,TGTGCCAGCAGCCAACAACAGGGCTCAGAGACCCAGTACTTC,CASSQQQGSETQYF
-,TRBV6-6,TRBJ2-5,-,TGTGCCAGCAGTTATTTTGAGACCCAGTACTTC,CASSYFETQYF
-,TRBV27,TRBJ2-7,-,TGTGCCAGCAGTTTTTCCCAGAGCTACGAGCAGTACTTC,CASSFSQSYEQYF
-,TRBV3-1/TRBV3-2,TRBJ1-6,-,TGTGCCAGCAGCCAAGGTTGGGGACCAAGTTCGGGGTCACCCCTCCACTTT,CASSQGWGPSSGSPLHF
TRBD1,TRBV6-2/TRBV6-3,TRBJ2-7,-,TGTGCCAGCAGTCCGACAGGGGCAGGGAACTACGAGCAGTACTTC,CASSPTGAGNYEQYF
-,TRBV27,TRBJ1-4,-,TGTGCCAGCAGGAGGGAGGAAGAGGAAAAACTGTTTTTT,CASRREEEEKLFF
-,TRBV3-1/TRBV3-2,TRBJ1-5,few,TGTGCCAGCAGCGCTGCTAATTTTTGGCATCATCAGCCCCAGCATTTT,CASSAANFWHHQPQHF
-,TRBV6-5,TRBJ2-6,-,TGTGCCAGCAGTCCCCGGGAGCTTGGGGCCAACGTCCTGACTTTC,CASSPRELGANVLTF
-,TRBV19,TRBJ1-2,-,TGTGCCAGTAGTATCCGGGGAGAATCGGGCTACACCTTC,CASSIRGESGYTF
TRBD1,TRBV5-1,TRBJ1-4,-,TGCGCCAGCAGCCGGAGACAGGGGATGGGCCTGGGTGAAAAACTGTTTTTT,CASSRRQGMGLGEKLFF
-,TRBV2,TRBJ2-2,-,TGTGCCAGCAGCCCGACTAGCGGGGAGCTGTTTTTT,CASSPTSGELFF
TRBD1,TRBV19,TRBJ1-2,-,TGTGCCAGTAGTCACAGGACAGGGTCAGACACCTTC,CASSHRTGSDTF
TRBD2,TRBV11-2,TRBJ2-1,-,TGTGCCAGCAGCATCGACAGCGGGGGGGGTGAGCAGTTCTTC,CASSIDSGGGEQFF
TRBD1,TRBV9,TRBJ1-2,-,TGTGCCAGCAGCGTAGGGGGACAGGGAAGTGGCTACACCTTC,CASSVGGQGSGYTF
-,TRBV7-9,TRBJ1-6,-,TGTGCCAGCAGCTTAATCAATTCACCCCTCCACTTT,CASSLINSPLHF
TRBD2,TRBV7-9,TRBJ2-7,few,TGTGCCAGCAGCCCTGGACTAGCGGGAGGGCCCTACGAGCAGTACTTC,CASSPGLAGGPYEQYF
TRBD1,TRBV13,TRBJ1-1,-,TGTGCCAGCAGCTCACAGGGGGACACTGAAGCTTTCTTT,CASSSQGDTEAFF
-,TRBV19,TRBJ1-6,-,TGTGCCAGTAGCCAGGGGAATTCACCCCTCCACTTT,CASSQGNSPLHF